This T cell receptor beta chain was sequenced during a study of blood T cell repertoires in COVID-19. Study background: Acute-phase and convalescent COVID-19 samples originated in the United States, Italy and Spain.

Germline V lookup: CDR1 SNHLY, CDR2 FYNNEI. The CDR3 is made up of 13 amino acids. The V and J ends lost 4 bases and 4 bases, in that order; junction bases with no gene match: 2. In the original analysis: For nucleated cells, counts were estimated from reference gene primer amplification. Sequencing was performed with immunoSEQ multiplex PCR; in TCRdb, only in-frame clones are kept and a portion is missing. The D gene and trimming were derived from the DNA, and the V and J assignments and clone size from that table. Found here are over 250,000 clones, about 89% of them singletons; the top ten hold around 2%.

This chain connects TRBV2 to TRBJ2-5, with 8 bases fitting TRBD1. The specimen sequenced was peripheral blood. This sequence originates from a man between 50 and 59 years old with acute or convalescent COVID-19. CDR3 sequence reads: CASSGTGRETQYF. The CDR3 coding sequence is TGTGCCAGCAGTGGGACAGGGCGAGAGACCCAGTACTTC.